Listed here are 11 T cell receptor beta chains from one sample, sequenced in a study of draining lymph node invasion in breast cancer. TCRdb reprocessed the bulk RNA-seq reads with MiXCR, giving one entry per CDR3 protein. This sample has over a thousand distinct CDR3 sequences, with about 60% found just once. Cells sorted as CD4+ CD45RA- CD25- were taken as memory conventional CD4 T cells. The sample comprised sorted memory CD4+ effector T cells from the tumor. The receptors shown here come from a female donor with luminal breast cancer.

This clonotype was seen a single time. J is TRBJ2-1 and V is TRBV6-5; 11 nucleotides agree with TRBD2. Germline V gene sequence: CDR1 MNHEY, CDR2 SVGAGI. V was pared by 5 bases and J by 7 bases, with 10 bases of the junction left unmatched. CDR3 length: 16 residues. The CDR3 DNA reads TGTGCCAGCAGTGATGTAGCGGGGGGGCCTAGGAATGAGCAGTTCTTC. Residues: CASSDVAGGPRNEQFF.

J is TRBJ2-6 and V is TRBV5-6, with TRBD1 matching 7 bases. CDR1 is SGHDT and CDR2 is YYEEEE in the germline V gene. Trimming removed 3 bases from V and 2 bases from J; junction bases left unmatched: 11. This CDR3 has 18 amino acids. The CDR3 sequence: CASSYPNLRGPGANVLTF. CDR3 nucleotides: TGTGCCAGCAGCTACCCAAACCTGAGGGGGCCTGGGGCCAACGTCCTGACTTTC.

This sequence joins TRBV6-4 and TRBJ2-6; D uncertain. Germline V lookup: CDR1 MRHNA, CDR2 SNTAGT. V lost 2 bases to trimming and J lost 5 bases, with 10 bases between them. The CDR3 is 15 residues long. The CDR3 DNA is TGTGCCAGCAGTGACCCCTCTACCTGGGCCAACGTCCTGACTTTC. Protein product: CASSDPSTWANVLTF.

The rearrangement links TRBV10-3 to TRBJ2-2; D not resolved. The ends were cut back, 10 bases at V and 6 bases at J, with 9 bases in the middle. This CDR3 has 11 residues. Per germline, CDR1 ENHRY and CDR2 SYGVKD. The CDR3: CATLGPGELFF. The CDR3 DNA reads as TGTGCCACCCTGGGTCCCGGGGAGCTGTTTTTT.

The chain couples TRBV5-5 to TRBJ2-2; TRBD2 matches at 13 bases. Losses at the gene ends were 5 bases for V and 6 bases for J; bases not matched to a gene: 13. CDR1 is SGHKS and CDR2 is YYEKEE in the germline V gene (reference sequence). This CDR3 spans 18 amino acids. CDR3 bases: TGTGCCAGCAGACCCGGGACTAGCGGGGATTTGAGTCCCGGGGAGCTGTTTTTT. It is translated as CASRPGTSGDLSPGELFF.

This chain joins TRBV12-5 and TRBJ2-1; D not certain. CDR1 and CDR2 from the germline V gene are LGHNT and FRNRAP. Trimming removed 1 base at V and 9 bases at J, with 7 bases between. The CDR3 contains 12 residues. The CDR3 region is CASGLALGEQFF. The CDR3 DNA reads TGTGCTAGTGGTTTGGCGCTAGGTGAGCAGTTCTTC.

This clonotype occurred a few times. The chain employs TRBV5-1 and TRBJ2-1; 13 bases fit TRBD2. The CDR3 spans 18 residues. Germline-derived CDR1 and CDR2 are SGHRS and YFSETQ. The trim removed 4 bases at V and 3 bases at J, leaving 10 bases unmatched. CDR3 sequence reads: CASSSRTSGGPVYNEQFF. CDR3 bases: TGCGCCAGCAGCAGCCGGACTAGCGGGGGTCCAGTCTACAATGAGCAGTTCTTC.

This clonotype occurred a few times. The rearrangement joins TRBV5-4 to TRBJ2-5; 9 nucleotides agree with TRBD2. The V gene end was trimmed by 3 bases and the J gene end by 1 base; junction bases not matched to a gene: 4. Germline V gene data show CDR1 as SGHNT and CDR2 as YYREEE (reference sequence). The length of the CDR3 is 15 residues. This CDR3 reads CASSSRTSVQETQYF. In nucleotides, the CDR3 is TGTGCCAGCAGCTCCCGGACTAGCGTCCAAGAGACCCAGTACTTC. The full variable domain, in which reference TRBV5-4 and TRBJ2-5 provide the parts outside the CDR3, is ETGVTQSPTHLIKTRGQQVTLRCSSQSGHNTVSWYQQALGQGPQFIFQYYREEENGRGNFPPRFSGLQFPNYSSELNVNALELDDSALYLCASSSRTSVQETQYFGPGTRLLVL.

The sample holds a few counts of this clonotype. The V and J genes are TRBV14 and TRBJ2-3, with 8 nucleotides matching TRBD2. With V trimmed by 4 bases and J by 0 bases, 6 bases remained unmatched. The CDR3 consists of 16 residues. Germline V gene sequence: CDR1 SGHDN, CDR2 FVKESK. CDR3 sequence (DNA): TGTGCCAGCAGCCGAGTAGCGGGGTTGAGCACAGATACGCAGTATTTT. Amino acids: CASSRVAGLSTDTQYF.

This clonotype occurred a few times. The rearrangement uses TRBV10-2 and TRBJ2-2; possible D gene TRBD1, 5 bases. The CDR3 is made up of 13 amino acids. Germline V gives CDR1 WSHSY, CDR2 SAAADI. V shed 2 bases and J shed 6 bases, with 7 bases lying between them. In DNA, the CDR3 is TGCGCCAGCAGTGAGGACAGACCCGGGGAGCTGTTTTTT. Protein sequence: CASSEDRPGELFF.

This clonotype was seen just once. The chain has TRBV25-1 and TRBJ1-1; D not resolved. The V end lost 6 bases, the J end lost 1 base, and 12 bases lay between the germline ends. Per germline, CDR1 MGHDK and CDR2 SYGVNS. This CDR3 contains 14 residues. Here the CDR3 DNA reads TGTGCCAGCAGGGGGAACAGCGCGAACACTGAAGCTTTCTTT. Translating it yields CASRGNSANTEAFF. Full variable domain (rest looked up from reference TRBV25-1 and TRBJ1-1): EADIYQTPRYLVIGTGKKITLECSQTMGHDKMYWYQQDPGMELHLIHYSYGVNSTEKGDLSSESTVSRIRTEHFPLTLESARPSHTSQYLCASRGNSANTEAFFGQGTRLTVV.